One sample yielded the 17 T cell receptor beta chains listed below, sequenced in a study of CD4 and CD8 cells across lung adenocarcinoma regions. TCRdb used MiXCR to reprocess the PCR reads, holding one entry per CDR3 protein. This sample carries under 10,000 distinct CDR3 sequences, over 50% of them seen once, and the ten largest clones take roughly 24%. The sample consisted of CD4+ T cells from the center of a lung tumor. The receptors come from a female donor with lung adenocarcinoma. The CD4 and CD8 labels of this study may be unreliable.

The chain joins TRBV20-1 to TRBJ2-5, with D maybe TRBD2 (6 bases). V shed 1 base and J shed 5 bases, with 11 bases lying between them. CDR1 is DFQATT and CDR2 is SNEGSKA in the germline V gene (reference sequence). The CDR3 runs to 13 residues. CDR3 loop: CSARVPGEETQYF. DNA for the CDR3: TGCAGTGCTAGAGTCCCGGGGGAGGAGACCCAGTACTTC.

Concerning this clonotype itself: Given a much more abundant clone one base away, this may be a read error. This chain joins TRBV20-1 and TRBJ2-5; maybe TRBD1 (6 bases). CDR1 is DFQATT and CDR2 is SNEGSKA in the germline V gene (reference sequence). V was shortened by 3 bases and J by 11 bases, with 13 bases between the two germline ends. The CDR3 totals 11 residues. CDR3 in amino acids: CSASRGWGQYF. CDR3 DNA sequence: TGCAGTGCTAGCAGGGGATGGGGGCAGTACTTC.

CDR3 in DNA: TGTGCCAGCAGCCTCAGACAAACAGATACGCAGTATTTT. Amino acid sequence: CASSLRQTDTQYF. J is TRBJ2-3 and V is TRBV7-2; D unclear. Germline-derived CDR1 and CDR2 are SGHTA and FQGNSA. The ends were cut back, 5 bases at V and 3 bases at J, with 9 bases in the middle. This CDR3 contains 13 residues.

This clonotype showed up many times. This chain uses TRBV27 with TRBJ2-3; D uncertain. V was clipped by 8 bases and J by 4 bases, with 7 bases between them. This CDR3 is built from 11 residues. Germline-derived CDR1 and CDR2 are MNHEY and SMNVEV (reference sequence). CDR3 protein: CASGPPDTQYF. The CDR3 DNA reads as TGTGCCAGCGGTCCTCCAGATACGCAGTATTTT.

This chain links TRBV7-6 with TRBJ2-1; D is unresolved. The CDR3 contains 14 residues. Germline V gene data show CDR1 as SGHVS and CDR2 as FNYEAQ. Trimming shortened V by 0 bases and J by 6 bases, and 9 bases separated the two germline ends. CDR3 residues: CASSLARVANEQFF. CDR3 bases: TGTGCCAGCAGCTTAGCGAGAGTGGCCAATGAGCAGTTCTTC. The variable domain in full, with the rest retrieved from reference TRBV7-6 and TRBJ2-1, is GAGVSQSPRYKVTKRGQDVALRCDPISGHVSLYWYRQALGQGPEFLTYFNYEAQQDKSGLPNDRFSAERPEGSISTLTIQRTEQRDSAMYRCASSLARVANEQFFGPGTRLTVL.

To note about this clonotype: The junction and the germline gene differ at one end; a read error may be behind it. The V call is TRBV6-4, the J call TRBJ1-2; D ambiguous. Germline V gene data show CDR1 as MRHNA and CDR2 as SNTAGT. This CDR3 has 18 residues. CDR3 sequence (DNA): TGTGCCAGCAGAGACTCAACTACTACCGGGAGTCGGGGCTATGGCTACACCTTC. It translates to CASRDSTTTGSRGYGYTF.

This chain joins TRBV6-1 and TRBJ1-2; D is uncertain. The CDR3 loop spans 12 amino acids. Germline V gene data show CDR1 as MNHNS and CDR2 as SASEGT. The V and J ends lost 7 bases and 8 bases respectively, with 14 bases between them. The CDR3 protein is CASKQDIMGYTF. CDR3 nucleotide sequence: TGTGCCAGCAAGCAGGATATCATGGGCTACACCTTC.

Only a few counts were recorded for this clonotype. J is TRBJ2-5 and V is TRBV27; D perhaps matches TRBD2 (5 bases). The J call may be mistaken, given a closer DNA end match to TRBJ2-7. The CDR3 loop spans 14 amino acids. Germline assignment: CDR1 MNHEY and CDR2 SMNVEV (reference sequence). CDR3 in amino acids: CASSLRGRGYEQYF. The CDR3 DNA sequence: TGTGCCAGCAGTTTACGAGGGAGAGGCTACGAGCAGTACTTC.

This chain links TRBV27 with TRBJ1-1; D is uncertain. This CDR3 comprises 13 residues. CDR1 MNHEY and CDR2 SMNVEV come from the germline V gene (reference sequence). The V and J ends lost 5 bases and 1 base respectively, with 8 bases between them. CDR3 DNA sequence: TGTGCCAGCAGTCCTTACCAGAACACTGAAGCTTTCTTT. Protein: CASSPYQNTEAFF.

This clonotype is labeled as medium-sized. The rearrangement joins TRBV6-1 to TRBJ2-5; 10 positions agree with TRBD1. The CDR3 spans 16 residues. CDR1 and CDR2 from the germline V gene are MNHNS and SASEGT. V lost 5 bases, J lost 11 bases, and 17 bases stayed unmatched. As DNA, the CDR3 is TGTGCCAGCAGTCTTAGGATGACAGGGGGCAGGTGGGAGCAGTACTTC. Amino acids: CASSLRMTGGRWEQYF.

The chain is built from TRBV6-1 and TRBJ2-5; 9 bases are a match to TRBD2. Trimming at V came to 5 bases and at J to 5 bases, leaving 3 bases not matched to a gene. Germline CDR1 is MNHNS and CDR2 is SASEGT. The CDR3 is 13 amino acids. The CDR3 protein is CASSPGLAETQYF. CDR3 nucleotide sequence: TGTGCCAGCAGTCCGGGACTAGCCGAGACCCAGTACTTC.

The chain employs TRBV10-3 and TRBJ2-1, with TRBD1 matching over 7 bases. This CDR3 is built from 13 residues. J was trimmed by 0 bases and V by 10 bases; bases with no gene match: 3. Germline CDR1 reads ENHRY; CDR2 reads SYGVKD. The CDR3 reads CATTGDSYNEQFF. As DNA, the CDR3 is TGTGCCACCACAGGGGACTCCTACAATGAGCAGTTCTTC.

Details on this clonotype: The junction differs from germline at one of its ends, possibly a read error. The chain employs TRBV6-1 and TRBJ2-5; 10 bases are a match to TRBD2. The end of the DNA aligns better with TRBJ2-1, so the J call may be wrong. The CDR3 length is 15 residues. Germline V CDR1 and CDR2: MNHNS, SASEGT. CDR3 loop: CTSSPASGGYNEQFF. CDR3 nucleotide sequence: TGTACCAGCAGCCCGGCTAGCGGGGGTTACAATGAGCAGTTCTTC.

In this sample, this clonotype turned up many times. J is TRBJ1-1 and V is TRBV6-1; TRBD1 might be the D (6 bases). The CDR3 runs to 15 residues. Germline-derived CDR1 and CDR2 are MNHNS and SASEGT. V was shortened by 6 bases and J by 0 bases, with 14 bases between the two germline ends. DNA of the CDR3: TGTGCCAGCAGCAACGCCGGGACACTGAACACTGAAGCTTTCTTT. This sequence encodes CASSNAGTLNTEAFF.

On this clonotype itself: At one of its ends the junction is not consistent with the germline gene, which may arise from a read error. The V gene is TRBV6-1, the J gene TRBJ2-3; TRBD2 matches at 7 bases. The CDR3 is made up of 14 amino acids. CDR1 is MNHNS and CDR2 is SASEGT in the germline V gene. The CDR3 is CASSWGGNKDTQYF. As DNA, the CDR3 is TGTGCCAGCAGCTGGGGGGGAAACAAAGATACCCAGTACTTT.

The chain carries TRBV6-1 and TRBJ2-3; 8 nucleotides line up with TRBD2. The J call is doubtful: the DNA matches TRBJ2-7 better. Germline CDR1 MNHNS, CDR2 SASEGT. This CDR3 comprises 15 residues. CDR3 sequence (DNA): TGTGCCAGCAAAAGACTGGCGGGAGGCAACGGTGCGCAGTACTTC. Residues: CASKRLAGGNGAQYF.

The V gene is TRBV5-1, the J gene TRBJ2-1; 7 positions match TRBD2. Germline loops: CDR1 SGHRS, CDR2 YFSETQ. With 1 base clipped from V and 8 bases from J, the junction kept 12 bases outside the gene matches. The CDR3 is 16 amino acids. The CDR3 protein is CASSLLSAGTMHEQFF. The CDR3 bases are TGCGCCAGCAGCTTGCTCTCCGCCGGGACTATGCATGAGCAGTTCTTC.